This TCR beta chain derives from a study of T cell responses to AZD1222 COVID-19 vaccine. Study-wide points: There were vaccine-associated CD4 TCRs across spike, dominant at 160-218 and 743-854. Unmutated variant regions are reportedly the target of nearly half of TCRs that are spike-specific.

On this clone: Its target is not known.

Only in-frame clones appear in the TCRdb table, and some are missing; sequencing was by immunoSEQ multiplex PCR. The sample lists over 70,000 clones, over 65% occurring once. The receptor was isolated from an adult who received the MenACWY meningococcal vaccine as a control. Sequences were derived from peripheral blood, sampled 28 days after the second dose of the MenACWY control vaccine.

The CDR3 DNA reads TGTGCCAGCAGCCCTATATCGCGGAGCCGGGGAGGTGACTACGAGCAGTACTTC. Encoded protein: CASSPISRSRGGDYEQYF. The chain joins TRBV11-2 to TRBJ2-7; weak D call: TRBD2 (6 bases). Germline CDR1 SGHAT, CDR2 FQNNGV. The CDR3 extends over 18 amino acids. V lost 5 bases and J 3 bases, leaving 26 bases between the germline ends.